These 9 T cell receptor beta chains were all obtained from the same sample, sequenced in a study of shared clonotypes between healthy human individuals. TCRdb's copy holds only in-frame clones and misses some; the assay was immunoSEQ multiplex PCR. The sample has some 1,100,000 clones, about 80% seen once; the top ten hold 0.5% to 0.6%. The sequenced material came from memory CD4+ T cells from PBMCs. The subset denotes: CD45RA-negative fraction. These receptor sequences come from a man between 18 and 35 years old in good health. Some clones in this sample may be carry-over from other donors' samples.

The V gene is TRBV29-1, the J gene TRBJ2-7; 11 nucleotides align to TRBD1. CDR1 is SQVTM and CDR2 is ANQGSEA in the germline V gene. The CDR3 loop spans 13 amino acids. The V and J ends lost 7 bases and 3 bases, in that order; junction bases with no gene match: 5. The CDR3 sequence: CSAADRGHYEQYF. The CDR3 nucleotides are TGCAGCGCCGCGGACAGGGGGCACTACGAGCAGTACTTC.

The chain uses TRBV4-1 and TRBJ2-5; tentative D call: TRBD2 (5 bases). Trimming shortened V by 1 base and J by 1 base, and 10 bases separated the two germline ends. Germline CDR1 and CDR2: MGHRA and YSYEKL. The CDR3 is made up of 15 amino acids. The CDR3, as DNA: TGCGCCAGCAGCCAAGTTCCAACTAGCCAAGAGACCCAGTACTTC. Its translation: CASSQVPTSQETQYF.

The chain couples TRBV6-4 to TRBJ1-2; TRBD1 matches at 7 bases. The germline V gene has CDR1 MRHNA and CDR2 SNTAGT. The J segment lost 7 bases and the V segment lost 6 bases, leaving 11 bases of the junction unmatched. The CDR3 length is 14 residues. The CDR3: CASRETGISGGYTF. The CDR3 nucleotides read TGTGCCAGCAGAGAGACAGGGATAAGCGGTGGCTACACCTTC.

The V gene is TRBV7-8, the J gene TRBJ2-5; 12 nucleotides match TRBD1. In germline, CDR1 is SGHVS, CDR2 FQNEAQ. The CDR3 contains 15 residues. The trim removed 4 bases at V and 5 bases at J, leaving 5 bases unmatched. The DNA for the CDR3 is TGTGCCAGCAGCTATCGGGACAGGGGGCGCGAGACCCAGTACTTC. Translation: CASSYRDRGRETQYF.

The V gene is TRBV18, the J gene TRBJ1-2; D call uncertain. Germline-derived CDR1 and CDR2 are KGHSH and LQKENI. CDR3 size: 15 residues. The V end lost 3 bases, the J end lost 2 bases, and 13 bases lay between the germline ends. CDR3 DNA sequence: TGTGCCAGCTCACCGAGGACCGATAACAACTATGGCTACACCTTC. Its protein product is CASSPRTDNNYGYTF. Complete variable domain (other parts from reference TRBV18 and TRBJ1-2): NAGVMQNPRHLVRRRGQEARLRCSPMKGHSHVYWYRQLPEEGLKFMVYLQKENIIDESGMPKERFSAEFPKEGPSILRIQQVVRGDSAAYFCASSPRTDNNYGYTFGSGTRLTVV.

CDR3 bases: TGTGCCAGTAGTATTACAGGCACAGATACGCAGTATTTT. Encoded protein: CASSITGTDTQYF. The chain links TRBV19 to TRBJ2-3; D gene uncertain. This CDR3 is built from 13 residues. CDR1 is LNHDA and CDR2 is SQIVND in the germline V gene (reference sequence). Deletions cut 3 bases from V and 1 base from J, with 5 bases between.

As regards this clone: One end of the junction does not line up with germline, which may come from a read error. The V gene is TRBV5-1, the J gene TRBJ2-1, with a weak D call TRBD2 (5 bases). There are 15 residues in the CDR3. CDR1 SGHRS and CDR2 YFSETQ come from the germline V gene. The chain's CDR3 is CASSLAPSSYSEQFF. In nucleotides, the CDR3 is TGCGCCAGCAGCTTGGCCCCTAGCTCCTACAGTGAGCAGTTCTTC.

This chain joins TRBV5-1 and TRBJ2-5; 8 nucleotides align to TRBD1. Trimming cost V 3 bases and J 1 base; bases outside gene matches: 5. Per germline, CDR1 SGHRS and CDR2 YFSETQ. The CDR3 runs 15 residues. CDR3 protein: CASSSTGGFQETQYF. The CDR3 nucleotides read TGCGCCAGCAGCTCTACAGGGGGGTTCCAAGAGACCCAGTACTTC.

A remark on this clone: The sample holds other DNA sequences that translate to the same CDR3. V and J are TRBV18 and TRBJ2-1; the D is unclear. Germline V gene lookup returns CDR1 KGHSH and CDR2 LQKENI. The CDR3 spans 13 residues. V was pared by 3 bases and J by 1 base, with 4 bases between. The CDR3 here is CASSPSSYNEQFF. The CDR3 DNA follows: TGTGCCAGCTCACCTAGTTCCTACAATGAGCAGTTCTTC.